Shown below are 29 T cell receptor beta chains from a single sample sequenced in a study of T cells in Graves' hyperthyroidism and ophthalmopathy. Amplified TCR beta CDR3 regions derived from RNA transcripts. Using the HTBI primer set, a first-round RT-PCR was run on the TCR CDR3. From the multiplex PCR reads, TCRdb called clonotypes with MiXCR, one entry per CDR3 protein. Of around 340,000 distinct CDR3 sequences detected, 15% to 20% appear once; the ten largest clones hold around 15%. Sequencing was performed on blood. The receptors were gathered from a middle-aged woman with Graves' ophthalmopathy.

This clonotype appeared a few times. V and J are TRBV28 and TRBJ1-1, with D uncertain. Germline V lookup: CDR1 MDHEN, CDR2 SYDVKM. The CDR3 loop spans 14 amino acids. Trimming pared 4 bases from V and 2 bases from J, leaving 11 bases between. The CDR3 nucleotides read TGTGCCAGCAGTTGGGGAGGGCTAAACACTGAAGCTTTCTTT. Translation gives CASSWGGLNTEAFF.

This clonotype showed up many times. The chain recombines TRBV27 with TRBJ2-7; 7 nucleotides agree with TRBD1. CDR1 and CDR2 (germline): MNHEY, SMNVEV (reference sequence). The CDR3 has 14 amino acids. Trimming cost V 5 bases and J 3 bases; bases outside gene matches: 7. CDR3 sequence: CASSPGQIYYEQYF. The CDR3 bases are TGTGCCAGCAGTCCGGGACAGATTTACTACGAGCAGTACTTC.

This clonotype showed up many times. The chain links TRBV5-6 to TRBJ2-7; 10 bases match TRBD1. The V and J ends lost 4 bases and 4 bases, in that order; junction bases with no gene match: 8. The germline CDR1 and CDR2 sequences are SGHDT and YYEEEE. The CDR3 sequence is 15 residues long. CDR3 in amino acids: CASSGRGTGEYEQYF. The CDR3 DNA reads as TGTGCCAGCAGCGGGCGGGGGACAGGGGAATACGAGCAGTACTTC.

This clonotype showed up many times. This chain connects TRBV6-5 to TRBJ1-1, with TRBD1 matching 9 bases. The CDR3 consists of 16 residues. Per germline, CDR1 MNHEY and CDR2 SVGAGI. Losses at the gene ends were 2 bases for V and 1 base for J; bases not matched to a gene: 5. CDR3 sequence (DNA): TGTGCCAGCAGTTACCCCTCGGGACAGGGGAACACTGAAGCTTTCTTT. It codes for CASSYPSGQGNTEAFF.

This clonotype appeared many times. The chain joins TRBV9 to TRBJ2-6, with unresolved D. Germline-derived CDR1 and CDR2 are SGDLS and YYNGEE. Trimming removed 2 bases at V and 3 bases at J, with 9 bases between. The CDR3 totals 15 residues. CDR3 amino acids: CASSVGGFGANVLTF. The CDR3 coding sequence is TGTGCCAGCAGCGTGGGCGGATTTGGGGCCAACGTCCTGACTTTC.

The V and J genes are TRBV11-1 and TRBJ1-1; D possibly corresponds to TRBD1 (5 bases). Germline CDR1 is SGHAT and CDR2 is FQDESV (reference sequence). This CDR3 is built from 13 residues. The ends were cut back, 7 bases at V and 0 bases at J, with 9 bases in the middle. CDR3 bases: TGTGCCAGCAAGCAGGGACTGAACACTGAAGCTTTCTTT. Translating it yields CASKQGLNTEAFF.

This clonotype was detected many times. The chain links TRBV6-1 to TRBJ1-2; D gene ambiguous. Germline CDR1 and CDR2: MNHNS and SASEGT. Trimming removed 3 bases from V and 2 bases from J, with 7 bases in between. The CDR3 runs 13 residues. The CDR3 coding sequence is TGTGCCAGCAGTGAGCAGAGGAACTATGGCTACACCTTC. Protein product: CASSEQRNYGYTF.

A few counts support this clonotype. This may be a read error: a much more frequent sequence differs by one nucleotide. V and J are TRBV27 and TRBJ2-5, with 7 bases fitting TRBD2. There are 15 residues in the CDR3. J was trimmed by 4 bases and V by 3 bases; bases with no gene match: 8. The germline gives CDR1 MNHEY, CDR2 SMNVEV (reference sequence). The CDR3 loop is CASSFGTIAPETQYF. The CDR3 nucleotides read TGTGCCAGCAGTTTTGGGACTATCGCACCAGAGACCCAGTACTTC.

The chain recombines TRBV30 with TRBJ2-3; TRBD1 might be the D (6 bases). The germline CDR1 and CDR2 sequences are GTSNPN and SVGIG (reference sequence). The V end lost 2 bases, the J end lost 2 bases, and 14 bases lay between the germline ends. The CDR3 has 15 amino acids. The CDR3 spells CAWSLQGWDTDTQYF. The CDR3 DNA follows: TGTGCCTGGAGTCTACAGGGATGGGACACAGATACGCAGTATTTT. The full variable domain, in which reference TRBV30 and TRBJ2-3 provide the parts outside the CDR3, is SQTIHQWPATLVQPVGSPLSLECTVEGTSNPNLYWYRQAAGRGLQLLFYSVGIGQISSEVPQNLSASRPQDRQFILSSKKLLLSDSGFYLCAWSLQGWDTDTQYFGPGTRLTVL.

The sample holds many counts of this clonotype. The rearrangement links TRBV20-1 to TRBJ1-6; D gene uncertain. Germline CDR1 and CDR2: DFQATT and SNEGSKA (reference sequence). V shed 2 bases and J shed 7 bases, with 6 bases lying between them. The CDR3 runs to 12 residues. CDR3 sequence reads: CSARRINSPLHF. The CDR3, as DNA: TGCAGTGCTAGACGTATAAATTCACCCCTCCACTTT.

This clonotype was recorded at least ten times. This chain joins TRBV7-9 and TRBJ2-5; maybe TRBD2 (5 bases). The CDR3 has 14 residues. The V end lost 1 base, the J end lost 5 bases, and 11 bases lay between the germline ends. Germline V gives CDR1 SEHNR, CDR2 FQNEAQ (reference sequence). The CDR3 DNA sequence: TGTGCCAGCAGCTTAGGGGAGAAGAGGGAGACCCAGTACTTC. Its protein product is CASSLGEKRETQYF.

This clonotype came up many times. The chain couples TRBV12-5 to TRBJ2-5, with unresolved D. CDR3 length: 13 residues. V was cut by 7 bases and J by 5 bases, with 14 bases left in between. Germline CDR1 LGHNT, CDR2 FRNRAP. The CDR3 here is CASAPPGGETQYF. The CDR3, as DNA: TGTGCTAGTGCCCCACCGGGTGGCGAGACCCAGTACTTC.

This clonotype was counted ten times or more. The genes are TRBV3-1 and TRBJ1-1; D uncertain. Trimming removed 6 bases from V and 5 bases from J, with 13 bases in between. CDR1 and CDR2 from the germline V gene are LGHDT and YNNKEL (reference sequence). The CDR3 consists of 13 residues. CDR3 sequence: CASRNMGVTEAFF. In DNA form, the CDR3 reads TGTGCCAGCAGGAACATGGGTGTAACTGAAGCTTTCTTT.

This clonotype was recorded many times. This chain connects TRBV11-1 to TRBJ1-2; weak D call: TRBD1 (5 bases). The CDR3 spans 17 residues. The germline V and J ends were trimmed by 4 bases and 4 bases, with 22 bases remaining between them. The germline CDR1 and CDR2 sequences are SGHAT and FQDESV (reference sequence). CDR3 DNA sequence: TGTGCCAGCAGCTGTCACGAATGGGGGGAATCTTGCTATGGCTACACCTTC. Protein sequence: CASSCHEWGESCYGYTF.

In this sample, this clonotype turned up many times. The chain employs TRBV12-3 or TRBV12-4 and TRBJ2-5; weak D call: TRBD2 (6 bases). The CDR3 totals 12 residues. V was pared by 7 bases and J by 5 bases, with 11 bases between. The CDR3 nucleotides are TGTGCCAGCACTCCCGGAGGGGAGACCCAGTACTTC. Its protein product is CASTPGGETQYF.

In its sample, this clonotype was seen many times. V gene TRBV6-2 or TRBV6-3 combines with J gene TRBJ2-4; D gene ambiguous. This CDR3 has 15 amino acids. Trimming took 5 bases from V and 4 from J, leaving 15 bases between them. Looked up from germline, CDR1 is MNHEY and CDR2 is SVGEGT. The CDR3 bases are TGTGCCAGCAGTGACCCGGGCCACGGGAAAAACATTCAGTACTTC. This gives the protein CASSDPGHGKNIQYF.

This clonotype was recorded many times. The rearrangement uses TRBV5-4 and TRBJ2-5; possible D gene TRBD2, 6 bases. V was clipped by 3 bases and J by 1 base, with 10 bases between them. Germline loops: CDR1 SGHNT, CDR2 YYREEE (reference sequence). The CDR3 extends over 14 amino acids. The CDR3 loop reads CASSSSLAQETQYF. The DNA for the CDR3 is TGTGCCAGCAGCTCCTCACTAGCCCAAGAGACCCAGTACTTC.

Ten or more counts support this clonotype. J is TRBJ2-2 and V is TRBV12-3 or TRBV12-4; TRBD1 is a possible D gene (6 bases). V lost 5 bases and J lost 0, with 13 bases in between. The CDR3 consists of 16 residues. CDR3 loop: CASSHLGTPNTGELFF. In DNA, the CDR3 is TGTGCCAGCAGTCACCTCGGGACACCGAACACCGGGGAGCTGTTTTTT.

The chain couples TRBV6-2 or TRBV6-3 to TRBJ2-5, with 8 bases fitting TRBD1. Germline V gives CDR1 MNHEY, CDR2 SVGEGT. This CDR3 is built from 16 residues. Trimming removed 2 bases from V and 3 bases from J; junction bases left unmatched: 8. For the CDR3, the DNA is TGTGCCAGCAGTTACCCGTCGGACAGGGAAGAAGAGACCCAGTACTTC. Translating gives CASSYPSDREEETQYF.

This clonotype was picked up many times. The chain links TRBV18 to TRBJ1-2; D gene unclear. The CDR3 has 14 amino acids. Germline V lookup: CDR1 KGHSH, CDR2 LQKENI. The V and J ends lost 1 base and 9 bases respectively, with 15 bases between them. The CDR3 protein is CASSPQEGIGSYTF. The CDR3, as DNA: TGTGCCAGCTCACCACAAGAAGGCATCGGTAGCTACACCTTC.

This clonotype was recorded at least ten times. The rearrangement uses TRBV28 and TRBJ1-1, with D perhaps matching TRBD1 (5 bases). The V end was cut by 6 bases, the J end by 4 bases, with 12 bases between. This CDR3 is built from 13 residues. Germline CDR1 reads MDHEN; CDR2 reads SYDVKM. DNA for the CDR3: TGTGCCAGCAGGGCACCGGGGGTCACTGAAGCTTTCTTT. Translating it yields CASRAPGVTEAFF. Supplemented by reference TRBV28 and TRBJ1-1, the full variable domain reads DVKVTQSSRYLVKRTGEKVFLECVQDMDHENMFWYRQDPGLGLRLIYFSYDVKMKEKGDIPEGYSVSREKKERFSLILESASTNQTSMYLCASRAPGVTEAFFGQGTRLTVV.

This clonotype occurred many times. V usage is TRBV2 and J usage is TRBJ2-7; 7 bases line up with TRBD2. This CDR3 region has 12 residues. The ends lost 0 bases at V and 12 bases at J; junction bases unmatched: 5. Germline V lookup: CDR1 SNHLY, CDR2 FYNNEI. The CDR3 loop reads CASSEAGRVRYF. The CDR3 bases are TGTGCCAGCAGTGAAGCAGGGAGGGTGAGGTACTTC. Full variable domain (remainder filled in from reference TRBV2 and TRBJ2-7): EPEVTQTPSHQVTQMGQEVILRCVPISNHLYFYWYRQILGQKVEFLVSFYNNEISEKSEIFDDQFSVERPDGSNFTLKIRSTKLEDSAMYFCASSEAGRVRYFGPGTRLTVT.

This clonotype has at least ten counts. The chain recombines TRBV24-1 with TRBJ1-1, with D possibly TRBD1 on 5 matching bases. The CDR3 runs to 14 residues. The V end was cut by 11 bases, the J end by 0 bases, with 15 bases between. The germline gives CDR1 KGHDR, CDR2 SFDVKD. The CDR3 reads CAISTEGVNTEAFF. CDR3 nucleotides: TGTGCCATCAGCACTGAAGGGGTGAACACTGAAGCTTTCTTT.

This clonotype was seen more than once but under ten times. CDR3 amino acids: CASSPREPRGGYEQYF. CDR3 DNA sequence: TGTGCCAGCAGCCCACGAGAACCCCGAGGGGGCTACGAGCAGTACTTC. The genes are TRBV7-2 and TRBJ2-7, with D possibly being TRBD1 (6 bases). The CDR3 spans 16 residues. Germline loops: CDR1 SGHTA, CDR2 FQGNSA. V was trimmed by 5 bases and J by 3 bases, leaving 20 bases between them.

This clonotype was counted at least ten times. The chain uses TRBV5-1 and TRBJ2-7; TRBD1 aligns across 7 bases. Germline CDR1 reads SGHRS; CDR2 reads YFSETQ. J lost 6 bases, V lost 1 base, and 7 bases had no gene match. The CDR3 is made up of 14 amino acids. CDR3 DNA sequence: TGCGCCAGCAGCTTGTATAGGGGGCACGGCGAGCAGTACTTC. It codes for CASSLYRGHGEQYF. Looking up the rest from reference TRBV5-1 and TRBJ2-7 gives the full variable domain: KAGVTQTPRYLIKTRGQQVTLSCSPISGHRSVSWYQQTPGQGLQFLFEYFSETQRNKGNFPGRFSGRQFSNSRSEMNVSTLELGDSALYLCASSLYRGHGEQYFGPGTRLTVT.

This clonotype appeared a single time. A much larger clone is a single base away; this may be a read error. CDR3 sequence reads: CATSRDHPRGSGREATYEQYF. CDR3 in DNA: TGTGCCACCAGCAGAGATCACCCCCGGGGGAGCGGGAGAGAGGCCACCTACGAGCAGTACTTC. V and J are TRBV15 and TRBJ2-7; TRBD2 agrees at 8 bases. Looked up from germline, CDR1 is LNHNV and CDR2 is YYDKDF (reference sequence). Trimming at V came to 0 bases and at J to 2 bases, leaving 21 bases not matched to a gene. The CDR3 totals 21 residues.

This clonotype was seen ten or more times. The J gene is TRBJ2-2, the V gene TRBV2; D might be TRBD1 or TRBD2, each matching 5 bases. V was pared by 6 bases and J by 5 bases, with 13 bases between. The V gene's germline CDR1 is SNHLY and CDR2 FYNNEI. This CDR3 comprises 14 residues. CDR3: CASRTGRKTGELFF. CDR3 DNA sequence: TGTGCCAGCAGGACGGGACGGAAAACCGGGGAGCTGTTTTTT.

There are many counts of this clonotype. This chain's CDR3 is CASSIGGTPEAFF. As DNA, the CDR3 is TGTGCCAGCAGCATCGGAGGGACACCCGAAGCTTTCTTT. The chain carries TRBV3-1 and TRBJ1-1; the D gene is possibly TRBD1 (6 bases). Between the trimmed V and J ends, which lost 5 bases and 8 bases, there was a span of 15 bases. This CDR3 has 13 amino acids. Germline-derived CDR1 and CDR2 are LGHDT and YNNKEL (reference sequence).

Only a few counts were recorded for this clonotype. The chain carries TRBV10-3 and TRBJ2-2, with 10 bases matching TRBD1. Germline loops: CDR1 ENHRY, CDR2 SYGVKD. The length of the CDR3 is 14 residues. With V trimmed by 6 bases and J by 4 bases, 2 bases remained unmatched. The CDR3 bases are TGTGCCATCAGCAGGACAGGGGGCACCGGGGAGCTGTTTTTT. This gives the protein CAISRTGGTGELFF.